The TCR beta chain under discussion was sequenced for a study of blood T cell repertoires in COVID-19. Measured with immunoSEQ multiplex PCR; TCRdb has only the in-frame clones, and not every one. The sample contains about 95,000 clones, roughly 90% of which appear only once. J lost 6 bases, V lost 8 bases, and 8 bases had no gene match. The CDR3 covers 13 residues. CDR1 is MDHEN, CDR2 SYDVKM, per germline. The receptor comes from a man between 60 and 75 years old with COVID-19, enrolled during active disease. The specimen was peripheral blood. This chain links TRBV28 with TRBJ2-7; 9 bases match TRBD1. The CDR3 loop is CASGPGQGFEQYF. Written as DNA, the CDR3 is TGTGCCAGCGGACCGGGACAGGGATTCGAGCAGTACTTC. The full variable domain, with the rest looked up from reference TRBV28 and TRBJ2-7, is DVKVTQSSRYLVKRTGEKVFLECVQDMDHENMFWYRQDPGLGLRLIYFSYDVKMKEKGDIPEGYSVSREKKERFSLILESASTNQTSMYLCASGPGQGFEQYFGPGTRLTVT.